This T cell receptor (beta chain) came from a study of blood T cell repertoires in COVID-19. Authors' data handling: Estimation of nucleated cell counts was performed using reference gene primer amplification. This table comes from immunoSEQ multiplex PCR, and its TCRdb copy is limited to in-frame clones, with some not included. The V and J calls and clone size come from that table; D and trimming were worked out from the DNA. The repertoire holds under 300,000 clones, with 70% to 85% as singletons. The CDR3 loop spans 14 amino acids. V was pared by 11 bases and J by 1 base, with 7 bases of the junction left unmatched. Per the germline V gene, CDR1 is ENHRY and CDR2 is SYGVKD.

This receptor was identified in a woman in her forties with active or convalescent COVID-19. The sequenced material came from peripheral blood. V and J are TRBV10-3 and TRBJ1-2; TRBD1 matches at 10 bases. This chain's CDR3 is CASGGTGDNYGYTF. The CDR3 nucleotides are TGTGCCTCAGGAGGGACAGGGGATAACTATGGCTACACCTTC.